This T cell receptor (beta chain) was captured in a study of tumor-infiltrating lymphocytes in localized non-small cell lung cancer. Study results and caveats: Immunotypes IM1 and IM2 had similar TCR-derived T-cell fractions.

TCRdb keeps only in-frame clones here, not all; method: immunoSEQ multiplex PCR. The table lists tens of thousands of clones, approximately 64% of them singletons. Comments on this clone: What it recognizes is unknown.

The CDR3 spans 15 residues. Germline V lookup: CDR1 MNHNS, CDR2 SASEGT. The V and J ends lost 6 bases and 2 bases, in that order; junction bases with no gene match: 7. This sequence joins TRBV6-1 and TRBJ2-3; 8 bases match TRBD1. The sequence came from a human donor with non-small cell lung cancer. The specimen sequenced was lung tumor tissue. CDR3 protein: CASRRRDRSTDTQYF. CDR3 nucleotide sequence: TGTGCCAGCAGACGCCGGGACAGGTCCACAGATACGCAGTATTTT.